Presented here are 7 T cell receptor beta chains from one specimen sequenced in a study of T cell responses to AZD1222 COVID-19 vaccine. Only in-frame clones appear in the TCRdb table, and some are missing; sequencing was by immunoSEQ multiplex PCR. Here the sample spans 150,000 or so clones, approximately 83% being singletons. Sequenced material: peripheral blood, taken on day 0 of AZD1222 vaccination. These receptors originate from an adult in good health.

In its sample, this clone was seen once. The chain links TRBV24-1 to TRBJ2-5, with a possible D match to TRBD2 (6 bases). This CDR3 comprises 15 residues. From germline, CDR1 is KGHDR and CDR2 SFDVKD. With 3 bases removed from V and 3 bases from J, the gap between germline ends came to 13 bases. The CDR3 bases are TGTGCCACCAGTGATCGACTAGGGTTTGAAGAGACCCAGTACTTC. This gives the protein CATSDRLGFEETQYF.

This clone was found once. This chain joins TRBV19 and TRBJ1-1; a weak D match, TRBD1 (6 bases). From germline, CDR1 is LNHDA and CDR2 SQIVND (reference sequence). This CDR3 contains 13 residues. Trimming cost V 8 bases and J 4 bases, with 14 bases left between them. For the CDR3, the DNA is TGTGCCAGTTCCCTTAGAGGGGGCACTGAAGCTTTCTTT. Translated: CASSLRGGTEAFF.

V is TRBV27 and J is TRBJ2-1; D may match TRBD1 or TRBD2 (6 bases each). V was cut by 5 bases and J by 10 bases, with 18 bases left in between. The length of the CDR3 is 14 residues. The germline CDR1 and CDR2 sequences are MNHEY and SMNVEV (reference sequence). The CDR3 spells CASSPWGAENEQFF. The CDR3, as DNA: TGTGCCAGCAGTCCATGGGGGGCGGAGAACGAGCAGTTCTTC.

This clone has a handful of counts. This chain uses TRBV2 with TRBJ1-1, with D tentatively TRBD1 (5 bases). Germline V lookup: CDR1 SNHLY, CDR2 FYNNEI. The V end lost 4 bases, the J end lost 0 bases, and 15 bases lay between the germline ends. The CDR3 is 16 residues long. The CDR3 coding sequence is TGTGCCAGCAGTGGGGGGGACGGCACAGTGAACACTGAAGCTTTCTTT. Translating it yields CASSGGDGTVNTEAFF.

This clone has only one observation. V and J are TRBV3-1 (or the pseudogene TRBV3-2) and TRBJ2-1, with D hard to call. Per germline, CDR1 LGHDT and CDR2 YNNKEL (reference sequence). This CDR3 spans 14 amino acids. V lost 1 base to trimming and J lost 4 bases, with 8 bases between them. The CDR3 nucleotides read TGTGCCAGCAGCCAAGCAGTCTTTTACAATGAGCAGTTCTTC. It translates to CASSQAVFYNEQFF.

The chain combines TRBV5-1 with TRBJ2-2; no reliable D call. The CDR3 is 14 amino acids. Germline-derived CDR1 and CDR2 are SGHRS and YFSETQ. The V end lost 8 bases, the J end lost 2 bases, and 13 bases lay between the germline ends. CDR3 sequence (DNA): TGCGCCAGTTGGCAACTCGGAAACACCGGGGAGCTGTTTTTT. Protein sequence: CASWQLGNTGELFF.

As concerns this clone: An end of the junction does not agree with germline; a read error may underlie this. Other DNA sequences in this sample translate to the same CDR3. The CDR3 region has the DNA TGTGCCAGTGGCGACCCGGGACAGCGTTATGGCTACACTTTC. Protein: CASGDPGQRYGYTF. The J gene is TRBJ1-2, the V gene TRBV19, with 7 bases aligning to TRBD1. The CDR3 totals 14 residues. CDR1 and CDR2 from the germline V gene are LNHDA and SQIVND (reference sequence).